Listed below are T cell receptor beta chains from one sample, sequenced in a study of T-cell memory formation after mild COVID-19. TCRdb analysed the 5' RACE reads with MiXCR anew, one entry per CDR3 protein. The table records under 400,000 distinct CDR3 sequences, around 21% of them present only once. Sequencing was carried out using PBMCs or a T cell subset sorted from them (not recorded which). All receptors come from an adult woman who had mild COVID-19 (a few samples of this study predate the infection). Cell type and time point are not known. Each CDR3 is given with its conserved first and last residue.

CASSLIAARGNTIYF	TRBV12-3/TRBV12-4	TRBJ1-3
CASSLERLAATDTQYF	TRBV7-9	TRBJ2-3
CASSRLGGAGANVLTF	TRBV4-1	TRBJ2-6
CATSAPGGFDRSSYNEQFF	TRBV24-1	TRBJ2-1
CASSGKTQYF	TRBV7-9	TRBJ2-5
CASSPHGGPGEKLFF	TRBV7-2	TRBJ1-4
CSASPGAGELFF	TRBV20-1	TRBJ2-2
CSARDFDGGRYEQYF	TRBV20-1	TRBJ2-7
CSASRDASLNQGYTF	TRBV20-1	TRBJ1-2
CASSQESRRGYTF	TRBV4-1	TRBJ1-2
CASSANRDAPNYGYTF	TRBV9	TRBJ1-2
CASRLGGQKGLYEQYF	TRBV12-3/TRBV12-4	TRBJ2-7
CASKGGYSGNTIYF	TRBV2	TRBJ1-3
CSVDTTGGTEAFF	TRBV29-1	TRBJ1-1
CASSDLAGWSTDTQYF	TRBV25-1	TRBJ2-3
CASSLALLAGLSTDTQYF	TRBV7-2	TRBJ2-3
CASSGPGTSQDTQYF	TRBV25-1	TRBJ2-3
CASSFFTVNTEAFF	TRBV12-3/TRBV12-4	TRBJ1-1
CATSEGGTGQETQYF	TRBV24-1	TRBJ2-5
CASSPRVGGSPLHF	TRBV18	TRBJ1-6
CASSQPTSKGGNTIYF	TRBV4-1	TRBJ1-3
CASSFSGVRDEQYF	TRBV7-6	TRBJ2-7
CASSLSELAGAFYEQYF	TRBV5-1	TRBJ2-7
CASSHLFAGALDEQFF	TRBV4-2	TRBJ2-1
CASRQGAAEQYF	TRBV19	TRBJ2-7
CSAPDTKNTEAFF	TRBV20-1	TRBJ1-1
CASSIGHSYEQYF	TRBV19	TRBJ2-7
CASSMNLGRINAEAFF	TRBV19	TRBJ1-1
CSAKDRVHTQYF	TRBV20-1	TRBJ2-3
CASSLGAGGAGEQFF	TRBV7-6	TRBJ2-1
CASSLGYSGRIGETQYF	TRBV7-2	TRBJ2-5
CASSNRAGRNNEQFF	TRBV7-9	TRBJ2-1
CASSQDSSRTDTQYF	TRBV3-1	TRBJ2-3
CSARAREQNKYGYTF	TRBV20-1	TRBJ1-2
CASSFETGPTDTQYF	TRBV7-9	TRBJ2-3
CASSQAAGQAYEQYF	TRBV4-1	TRBJ2-7
CASSSAPVGEQYF	TRBV7-9	TRBJ2-7
CASSLSRRVNIQYF	TRBV12-3/TRBV12-4	TRBJ2-4
CATSDSVAGGMNTQYF	TRBV24-1	TRBJ2-3
CASSEAVYGRKKNEQFF	TRBV2	TRBJ2-1
CASNPGNTEAFF	TRBV12-3/TRBV12-4	TRBJ1-1
CATSRDRQGEQFF	TRBV15	TRBJ2-1
CAWSAGDRPNYGYTF	TRBV30	TRBJ1-2
CASSDPQPQHF	TRBV25-1	TRBJ1-5
CATQDRTNTEAFF	TRBV24-1	TRBJ1-1
CASSHQRGRAQGDTQYF	TRBV4-2	TRBJ2-3
CASSPVRGGLDTQYF	TRBV2	TRBJ2-3
CSALRTGSSYEQYF	TRBV20-1	TRBJ2-7
CSATWGTSGYEQYF	TRBV20-1	TRBJ2-7
CASSQDWGTGGPQETQYF	TRBV4-3	TRBJ2-5
CASTLTTEAFF	TRBV25-1	TRBJ1-1
CASSPPSGSLDF	TRBV18	TRBJ2-4
CASSFAQGNSPLHF	TRBV12-3/TRBV12-4	TRBJ1-6
CASSQVTTGELFF	TRBV3-1	TRBJ2-2
CASSFPTTGEETQYF	TRBV5-1	TRBJ2-5
CASSPTGGSHQPQHF	TRBV9	TRBJ1-5
CASSYDRDNSPLHF	TRBV6-6	TRBJ1-6
CATSRGMGGGGTDTQYF	TRBV15	TRBJ2-3
CASSFQGLSGYEAFF	TRBV12-3/TRBV12-4	TRBJ1-1